Listed below are T cell receptor beta chains from one sample, sequenced in a study of T cell responses to AZD1222 COVID-19 vaccine. This table comes from immunoSEQ multiplex PCR, and its TCRdb copy is limited to in-frame clones, with some not included. The sample includes 100,000 to 150,000 clones, about nine tenths of them seen just once. The sample in question was peripheral blood, obtained on day 0 of AZD1222 vaccination. Receptor source: an adult in good health. Both conserved end residues are part of each CDR3. D genes are given only for firm matches. Clone sizes are given selectively: once, few, many, or a class where the clone is expanded.

v_call: TRBV19; d_call: .; clone_size: .; j_call: TRBJ2-6; cdr3_aa: CASSMTPGANVLTF; cdr3_nt: TGTGCCAGTAGTATGACCCCCGGGGCCAACGTCCTGACTTTC
v_call: TRBV5-6; d_call: TRBD1; clone_size: .; j_call: TRBJ2-7; cdr3_aa: CASSPTGDSYEQYF; cdr3_nt: TGTGCCAGCAGCCCGACAGGGGATTCCTACGAGCAGTACTTC
v_call: TRBV5-6; d_call: TRBD1; clone_size: .; j_call: TRBJ1-2; cdr3_aa: CASSSSDRAYGYTF; cdr3_nt: TGTGCCAGCAGCTCTTCGGACAGGGCCTATGGCTACACCTTC
v_call: TRBV6-5; d_call: .; clone_size: .; j_call: TRBJ1-4; cdr3_aa: CATGQPAYKEKLFF; cdr3_nt: TGTGCCACTGGACAGCCGGCTTATAAGGAAAAACTGTTTTTT
v_call: TRBV28; d_call: .; clone_size: once; j_call: TRBJ1-1; cdr3_aa: CASSEAEQTLKAFF; cdr3_nt: TGTGCCAGCAGCGAGGCGGAACAGACCCTGAAAGCTTTCTTT
v_call: TRBV15; d_call: .; clone_size: .; j_call: TRBJ2-2; cdr3_aa: CATSRGADRPNTGELFF; cdr3_nt: TGTGCCACCAGCAGAGGGGCGGACCGGCCGAACACCGGGGAGCTGTTTTTT
v_call: TRBV4-3; d_call: .; clone_size: .; j_call: TRBJ1-6; cdr3_aa: CASSQGRGSPLHF; cdr3_nt: TGCGCCAGCAGCCAAGGGCGAGGGTCACCCCTCCACTTT
v_call: TRBV6-5; d_call: .; clone_size: .; j_call: TRBJ1-2; cdr3_aa: CASSSDRDGYTF; cdr3_nt: TGTGCCAGCAGTTCGGACAGAGATGGCTACACCTTC
v_call: TRBV29-1; d_call: TRBD2; clone_size: .; j_call: TRBJ2-3; cdr3_aa: CSVEDYSGGADTQYF; cdr3_nt: TGCAGCGTTGAAGATTACAGCGGGGGGGCAGATACGCAGTATTTT
v_call: TRBV28; d_call: .; clone_size: .; j_call: TRBJ1-2; cdr3_aa: CASSLSSGGDGYTF; cdr3_nt: TGTGCCAGCAGTTTATCCTCGGGGGGCGATGGCTACACCTTC
v_call: TRBV5-1; d_call: .; clone_size: .; j_call: TRBJ1-4; cdr3_aa: CASSLSITGSANEKLFF; cdr3_nt: TGCGCCAGCAGCTTATCAATCACAGGGTCGGCTAATGAAAAACTGTTTTTT
v_call: TRBV7-7; d_call: TRBD1; clone_size: .; j_call: TRBJ2-5; cdr3_aa: CASSESTGGGGETQYF; cdr3_nt: TGTGCTAGCAGCGAGTCCACAGGGGGCGGGGGAGAGACCCAGTACTTC
v_call: TRBV6-2/TRBV6-3; d_call: .; clone_size: .; j_call: TRBJ1-4; cdr3_aa: CASSLEPPGEKLFF; cdr3_nt: TGTGCCAGCAGTTTGGAGCCGCCGGGAGAAAAACTGTTTTTT
v_call: TRBV6-5; d_call: .; clone_size: .; j_call: TRBJ1-1; cdr3_aa: CASSYTTGVAFF; cdr3_nt: TGTGCCAGCAGTTACACGACAGGCGTCGCTTTCTTT
v_call: TRBV29-1; d_call: .; clone_size: .; j_call: TRBJ1-1; cdr3_aa: CSVALTAEAFF; cdr3_nt: TGCAGCGTTGCTTTGACAGCTGAAGCTTTCTTT
v_call: TRBV7-2; d_call: TRBD1; clone_size: once; j_call: TRBJ2-7; cdr3_aa: CASRPYGQGGEQYF; cdr3_nt: TGTGCCAGCAGGCCATATGGACAGGGAGGCGAGCAGTACTTC
v_call: TRBV15; d_call: .; clone_size: .; j_call: TRBJ2-7; cdr3_aa: CATSRETDYEQYF; cdr3_nt: TGTGCCACCAGCAGAGAAACAGATTACGAGCAGTACTTC
v_call: TRBV6-6; d_call: TRBD1; clone_size: .; j_call: TRBJ1-1; cdr3_aa: CASSLGQGAVGTEAFF; cdr3_nt: TGTGCCAGCAGTTTAGGACAGGGAGCGGTGGGGACTGAAGCTTTCTTT
v_call: TRBV2; d_call: .; clone_size: .; j_call: TRBJ2-7; cdr3_aa: CASSPYTGEQYF; cdr3_nt: TGTGCCAGCAGTCCCTACACGGGCGAGCAGTACTTC
v_call: TRBV18; d_call: .; clone_size: .; j_call: TRBJ2-3; cdr3_aa: CASSPGISTDTQYF; cdr3_nt: TGTGCCAGCTCACCAGGGATCTCCACAGATACGCAGTATTTT
v_call: TRBV11-2; d_call: .; clone_size: .; j_call: TRBJ1-3; cdr3_aa: CASSLGTTVGNTIYF; cdr3_nt: TGTGCCAGCAGCCTTGGGACAACGGTAGGAAACACCATATATTTT
v_call: TRBV30; d_call: TRBD1; clone_size: .; j_call: TRBJ2-7; cdr3_aa: CAWTDRGGEQYF; cdr3_nt: TGTGCCTGGACCGACAGGGGCGGCGAGCAGTACTTC
v_call: TRBV7-9; d_call: TRBD1; clone_size: .; j_call: TRBJ2-3; cdr3_aa: CASSLTGGGTDTQYF; cdr3_nt: TGTGCCAGCAGTCTGACAGGGGGAGGCACAGATACGCAGTATTTT
v_call: TRBV27; d_call: .; clone_size: .; j_call: TRBJ1-1; cdr3_aa: CASSLVGGTEAFF; cdr3_nt: TGTGCCAGCAGTTTAGTCGGGGGGACTGAAGCTTTCTTT
v_call: TRBV15; d_call: .; clone_size: .; j_call: TRBJ2-6; cdr3_aa: CATSRDGSGANVLTF; cdr3_nt: TGTGCCACCAGCCGCGACGGCTCTGGGGCCAACGTCCTGACTTTC
v_call: TRBV9; d_call: TRBD1; clone_size: once; j_call: TRBJ2-1; cdr3_aa: CASSALGQNNEQFF; cdr3_nt: TGTGCCAGCAGCGCGCTGGGACAGAACAATGAGCAGTTCTTC
v_call: TRBV10-1; d_call: TRBD1; clone_size: .; j_call: TRBJ2-7; cdr3_aa: CASRPGTGSEQYF; cdr3_nt: TGCGCCAGCCGTCCCGGGACAGGGAGCGAGCAGTACTTC
v_call: TRBV7-2; d_call: .; clone_size: few; j_call: TRBJ2-1; cdr3_aa: CACRVLIGGSYNEQFF; cdr3_nt: TGTGCCTGCCGCGTCCTAATCGGGGGATCCTACAATGAGCAGTTCTTC
v_call: TRBV6-1; d_call: TRBD2; clone_size: .; j_call: TRBJ2-3; cdr3_aa: CASSEGEWASGGRGLSLDTQYF; cdr3_nt: TGTGCCAGCAGTGAAGGGGAGTGGGCTAGCGGGGGGCGCGGACTTAGTTTAGATACGCAGTATTTT
v_call: TRBV5-6; d_call: .; clone_size: .; j_call: TRBJ1-1; cdr3_aa: CASSPPQTGPNTEAFF; cdr3_nt: TGTGCCAGCAGCCCCCCCCAGACGGGACCGAACACTGAAGCTTTCTTT
v_call: TRBV15; d_call: .; clone_size: .; j_call: TRBJ2-2; cdr3_aa: CATLHPGGELFF; cdr3_nt: TGTGCCACCCTCCACCCCGGGGGGGAGCTGTTTTTT
v_call: TRBV19; d_call: TRBD2; clone_size: .; j_call: TRBJ2-3; cdr3_aa: CASSTILAGGPHTQYF; cdr3_nt: TGTGCCAGTAGTACAATCCTAGCGGGGGGGCCTCATACGCAGTATTTT
v_call: TRBV6-5; d_call: .; clone_size: .; j_call: TRBJ1-5; cdr3_aa: CASSPGVVEPQHF; cdr3_nt: TGTGCCAGCAGTCCAGGGGTTGTAGAGCCCCAGCATTTT
v_call: TRBV19; d_call: .; clone_size: .; j_call: TRBJ1-1; cdr3_aa: CASSISRLNTEAFF; cdr3_nt: TGTGCCAGTAGTATAAGTAGATTGAACACTGAAGCTTTCTTT
v_call: TRBV6-5; d_call: .; clone_size: .; j_call: TRBJ1-1; cdr3_aa: CASSYSGGPNTEAFF; cdr3_nt: TGTGCCAGCAGTTACTCGGGTGGCCCTAACACTGAAGCTTTCTTT
v_call: TRBV4-2; d_call: TRBD1; clone_size: .; j_call: TRBJ1-4; cdr3_aa: CASSQGGNRGNEKLFF; cdr3_nt: TGTGCCAGCAGCCAAGGGGGGAACAGGGGCAATGAAAAACTGTTTTTT
v_call: TRBV11-2; d_call: .; clone_size: .; j_call: TRBJ2-7; cdr3_aa: CASSLHYEQYF; cdr3_nt: TGTGCCAGCAGCTTACACTACGAGCAGTACTTC
v_call: TRBV28; d_call: .; clone_size: .; j_call: TRBJ1-6; cdr3_aa: CASTQMSSYNSPLHF; cdr3_nt: TGTGCCAGCACCCAGATGAGCTCCTATAATTCACCCCTCCACTTT
v_call: TRBV7-6; d_call: .; clone_size: .; j_call: TRBJ1-6; cdr3_aa: CASSLAAAYSYNSPLHF; cdr3_nt: TGTGCCAGCAGCTTAGCGGCAGCCTACTCCTATAATTCACCCCTCCACTTT
v_call: TRBV5-1; d_call: .; clone_size: .; j_call: TRBJ2-3; cdr3_aa: CASSPSGRLTDTQYF; cdr3_nt: TGCGCCAGCAGCCCGTCGGGCAGGCTCACAGATACGCAGTATTTT
v_call: TRBV9; d_call: TRBD2; clone_size: .; j_call: TRBJ2-7; cdr3_aa: CASSSSGGALLEQYF; cdr3_nt: TGTGCCAGCAGCTCTAGCGGGGGGGCCCTCCTCGAGCAGTACTTC
v_call: TRBV5-1; d_call: .; clone_size: .; j_call: TRBJ1-5; cdr3_aa: CASSQGGSNQPQHF; cdr3_nt: TGCGCCAGCAGCCAGGGTGGTAGCAATCAGCCCCAGCATTTT
v_call: TRBV9; d_call: .; clone_size: .; j_call: TRBJ1-2; cdr3_aa: CASSVSDGDYGYTF; cdr3_nt: TGTGCCAGCAGCGTTTCGGATGGGGACTATGGCTACACCTTC
v_call: TRBV6-6; d_call: .; clone_size: .; j_call: TRBJ1-2; cdr3_aa: CASSGSGGYTF; cdr3_nt: TGTGCCAGCAGTGGCTCAGGGGGCTACACCTTC
v_call: TRBV27; d_call: .; clone_size: .; j_call: TRBJ1-5; cdr3_aa: CASSLVGAGNQPQHF; cdr3_nt: TGTGCCAGCAGTTTAGTAGGGGCTGGCAATCAGCCCCAGCATTTT
v_call: TRBV27; d_call: .; clone_size: .; j_call: TRBJ2-7; cdr3_aa: CASSFLRGTYEQYF; cdr3_nt: TGTGCCAGCAGTTTTCTCAGGGGTACCTACGAGCAGTACTTC
v_call: TRBV9; d_call: TRBD1; clone_size: .; j_call: TRBJ1-2; cdr3_aa: CASSRTGGLNYGYTF; cdr3_nt: TGTGCCAGCAGCCGGACAGGAGGGCTGAACTATGGCTACACCTTC
v_call: TRBV28; d_call: TRBD1; clone_size: .; j_call: TRBJ2-5; cdr3_aa: CASSLDPTGDLQETQYF; cdr3_nt: TGTGCCAGCAGCCTAGACCCGACAGGGGACCTCCAAGAGACCCAGTACTTC
v_call: TRBV10-3; d_call: .; clone_size: .; j_call: TRBJ1-3; cdr3_aa: CAIGGGNTIYF; cdr3_nt: TGTGCCATCGGGGGGGGAAACACCATATATTTT
v_call: TRBV7-6; d_call: TRBD1; clone_size: .; j_call: TRBJ2-3; cdr3_aa: CASSPIGQGVTDTQYF; cdr3_nt: TGTGCCAGCAGCCCTATTGGACAGGGGGTCACAGATACGCAGTATTTT
v_call: TRBV5-1; d_call: TRBD1; clone_size: .; j_call: TRBJ2-1; cdr3_aa: CASSLSGQGFDEQFF; cdr3_nt: TGCGCCAGCAGTCTATCGGGACAGGGTTTCGATGAGCAGTTCTTC
v_call: TRBV9; d_call: .; clone_size: once; j_call: TRBJ1-6; cdr3_aa: CASSDRVNSPLHF; cdr3_nt: TGTGCCAGCAGCGACAGGGTGAATTCACCCCTCCACTTT
v_call: TRBV28; d_call: .; clone_size: .; j_call: TRBJ1-1; cdr3_aa: CASSLGRGTEAFF; cdr3_nt: TGTGCCAGCAGTCTCGGACGGGGAACTGAAGCTTTCTTT
v_call: TRBV15; d_call: .; clone_size: once; j_call: TRBJ2-2; cdr3_aa: CATSDPRKNTGELFF; cdr3_nt: TGTGCCACCAGCGACCCCCGGAAGAACACCGGGGAGCTGTTTTTT
v_call: TRBV10-1; d_call: TRBD2; clone_size: .; j_call: TRBJ2-5; cdr3_aa: CASSETSGGQYF; cdr3_nt: TGCGCCAGCAGTGAAACTAGCGGGGGCCAGTACTTC
v_call: TRBV25-1; d_call: TRBD1; clone_size: .; j_call: TRBJ1-5; cdr3_aa: CASGAGGNQPQHF; cdr3_nt: TGTGCCAGCGGGGCAGGGGGGAATCAGCCCCAGCATTTT
v_call: TRBV18; d_call: TRBD2; clone_size: .; j_call: TRBJ2-3; cdr3_aa: CASSPTGGPDTQYF; cdr3_nt: TGTGCCAGCTCACCTACGGGGGGACCAGATACGCAGTATTTT
v_call: TRBV6-1; d_call: .; clone_size: .; j_call: TRBJ1-2; cdr3_aa: CASSEGGWGNGYTF; cdr3_nt: TGTGCCAGCAGTGAAGGGGGCTGGGGGAACGGCTACACCTTC
v_call: TRBV5-6; d_call: .; clone_size: .; j_call: TRBJ2-7; cdr3_aa: CASSLTGGEQYF; cdr3_nt: TGTGCCAGCAGCTTGACTGGAGGCGAGCAGTACTTC